These 20 T cell receptor beta chains share one sample of origin, sequenced in a study of PD-L1 blockade in urothelial cancer. Time point specified: pretreatment peripheral blood. Generated by immunoSEQ multiplex PCR, the TCRdb table keeps only in-frame clones and is missing some. The repertoire holds under 95,000 clones, under 90% seen once, with approximately 15% in the top ten. Specimen: PBMCs, collected around atezolizumab (anti-PD-L1) treatment. These receptors came from a man between 60 and 75 years old with urothelial cancer.

This clone was seen once. V gene TRBV6-5 combines with J gene TRBJ1-4; D is perhaps TRBD1 (6 bases). Germline values: CDR1 MNHEY, CDR2 SVGAGI. Trimming took off 10 bases at V and 7 bases at J, with 22 bases between the two ends. This CDR3 contains 15 residues. For the CDR3, the DNA is TGTGCCACCGCACGAGCGGACAGACTTATTGAAAAACTGTTTTTT. Its protein is CATARADRLIEKLFF.

This rearrangement joins TRBV5-1 to TRBJ2-3, with 10 bases that match TRBD2. The CDR3 extends over 16 amino acids. CDR1 and CDR2 (germline): SGHRS, YFSETQ. With V trimmed by 4 bases and J by 2 bases, 7 bases remained unmatched. CDR3 in amino acids: CASSPRTSGITDTQYF. The DNA for the CDR3 is TGCGCCAGCAGCCCTCGGACTAGCGGAATCACAGATACGCAGTATTTT.

This rearrangement joins TRBV11-2 to TRBJ2-3; D is possibly TRBD2 (5 bases). The CDR3 totals 12 residues. Germline V gives CDR1 SGHAT, CDR2 FQNNGV. V lost 3 bases and J 5 bases, leaving 6 bases between the germline ends. CDR3 residues: CASSFRGDTQYF. CDR3 DNA sequence: TGTGCCAGCAGCTTTCGGGGAGATACGCAGTATTTT.

The genes are TRBV14 and TRBJ1-1; D is perhaps TRBD1 (5 bases). Germline V CDR1 and CDR2: SGHDN, FVKESK. Between the trimmed V and J ends, which lost 4 bases and 8 bases, there was a span of 11 bases. The CDR3 spans 12 residues. CDR3 in amino acids: CASSPLQVEAFF. Here the CDR3 DNA reads TGTGCCAGCAGCCCCCTACAGGTAGAAGCTTTCTTT.

This clone was recorded once. The chain carries TRBV4-3 and TRBJ1-5; tentatively, D is TRBD1 (5 bases). Germline V CDR1 and CDR2: LGHNA, YSLEER. V was pared by 1 base and J by 4 bases, with 11 bases between. This CDR3 region has 15 residues. CDR3 protein: CASSQGSGGNQPQHF. CDR3 nucleotide sequence: TGCGCCAGCAGCCAAGGGTCGGGGGGGAATCAGCCCCAGCATTTT.

The genes are TRBV28 and TRBJ1-5; TRBD1 aligns across 10 bases. V was pared by 10 bases and J by 5 bases, with 5 bases of the junction left unmatched. This CDR3 contains 13 residues. Germline CDR1 is MDHEN and CDR2 is SYDVKM. DNA for the CDR3: TGTGCCATTCCTGGGACAGGGGATCAGCCCCAGCATTTT. It is translated as CAIPGTGDQPQHF. The entire variable domain, with the rest obtained from reference TRBV28 and TRBJ1-5, is as follows: DVKVTQSSRYLVKRTGEKVFLECVQDMDHENMFWYRQDPGLGLRLIYFSYDVKMKEKGDIPEGYSVSREKKERFSLILESASTNQTSMYLCAIPGTGDQPQHFGDGTRLSIL.

This chain joins TRBV5-1 and TRBJ1-1; no clear D. V was trimmed by 3 bases and J by 11 bases, leaving 17 bases between them. CDR1 is SGHRS and CDR2 is YFSETQ in the germline V gene. The CDR3 is 13 amino acids. The CDR3 sequence is CASSSAYDYSAFF. The CDR3 DNA is TGCGCCAGCAGCTCCGCATACGACTACTCGGCTTTCTTT.

The rearrangement joins TRBV5-1 to TRBJ1-2; D possibly corresponds to TRBD1 (6 bases). V was clipped by 3 bases and J by 0 bases, with 9 bases between them. Germline V gene lookup returns CDR1 SGHRS and CDR2 YFSETQ. The CDR3 is made up of 14 amino acids. The CDR3 region is CASSSRQANYGYTF. DNA for the CDR3: TGCGCCAGCAGCTCCAGACAGGCTAACTATGGCTACACCTTC.

The chain uses TRBV7-3 and TRBJ1-1; D call uncertain. V dropped 3 bases and J dropped 0 bases, with 8 bases sitting between them. This CDR3 is 14 amino acids long. Germline V gene data show CDR1 as SGHTA and CDR2 as FQGTGA. Here the CDR3 reads CASSFSPLNTEAFF. CDR3 nucleotide sequence: TGTGCCAGCAGCTTTAGCCCTCTGAACACTGAAGCTTTCTTT.

V and J are TRBV7-9 and TRBJ2-7; perhaps TRBD1 as D (8 bases). This CDR3 spans 14 amino acids. The ends were cut back, 6 bases at V and 5 bases at J, with 17 bases in the middle. CDR1 SEHNR and CDR2 FQNEAQ come from the germline V gene (reference sequence). The chain's CDR3 is CASSSTGGGDEQYF. For the CDR3, the DNA is TGTGCCAGCAGTTCCACAGGGGGGGGAGACGAGCAGTACTTC. The variable domain in full, with the rest retrieved from reference TRBV7-9 and TRBJ2-7, is DTGVSQNPRHKITKRGQNVTFRCDPISEHNRLYWYRQTLGQGPEFLTYFQNEAQLEKSRLLSDRFSAERPKGSFSTLEIQRTEQGDSAMYLCASSSTGGGDEQYFGPGTRLTVT.

This clone appeared a single time. The chain recombines TRBV11-2 with TRBJ2-7; possibly TRBD1 for D (6 bases). The germline V and J ends were trimmed by 5 bases and 1 base, with 15 bases remaining between them. Germline-derived CDR1 and CDR2 are SGHAT and FQNNGV. This CDR3 region has 15 residues. The CDR3 coding sequence is TGTGCCAGCAGCCCCCGGACAGCGCTATCCTACGAGCAGTACTTC. Amino acid sequence: CASSPRTALSYEQYF.

The CDR3 spells CASGFGVEDRVTDTQYF. Written as DNA, the CDR3 is TGTGCTAGTGGTTTCGGAGTTGAGGACAGGGTAACGGATACGCAGTATTTT. The rearrangement uses TRBV12-5 and TRBJ2-3, with 8 bases aligning to TRBD1. The CDR3 consists of 17 residues. Trimming removed 3 bases from V and 6 bases from J; junction bases left unmatched: 14. Germline CDR1 is LGHNT and CDR2 is FRNRAP.

V and J are TRBV28 and TRBJ1-5; the D gene is possibly TRBD1 (6 bases). Germline V gene data show CDR1 as MDHEN and CDR2 as SYDVKM. The CDR3 extends over 15 amino acids. V was clipped by 5 bases and J by 6 bases, with 17 bases between them. CDR3 loop: CASSADSGLFQPQHF. The CDR3 DNA follows: TGTGCCAGCAGTGCGGACAGTGGTCTTTTTCAGCCCCAGCATTTT.

This rearrangement joins TRBV7-2 to TRBJ1-2; D is possibly TRBD1 (5 bases). Trimming cost V 2 bases and J 1 base, with 14 bases left between them. The germline V gene encodes CDR1 SGHTA and CDR2 FQGNSA. The CDR3 is 16 amino acids. This CDR3 is CASSLRATEVNYGYTF. The CDR3 nucleotides read TGTGCCAGCAGCTTACGGGCGACAGAAGTTAACTATGGCTACACCTTC.

The chain links TRBV18 to TRBJ1-6; D is possibly TRBD1 (6 bases). The germline gives CDR1 KGHSH, CDR2 LQKENI. The CDR3 runs to 15 residues. V lost 3 bases, J lost 5 bases, and 11 bases lay in between. The CDR3 sequence is CASSPSGANNSPLHF. For the CDR3, the DNA is TGTGCCAGCTCACCGTCAGGGGCGAATAATTCACCCCTCCACTTT.

The CDR3 loop is CASSLGTMALHF. For the CDR3, the DNA is TGTGCCAGCAGCTTGGGAACTATGGCCCTCCACTTT. The chain joins TRBV5-6 to TRBJ1-6, with D unresolved. The CDR3 runs 12 residues. The germline V gene has CDR1 SGHDT and CDR2 YYEEEE. Trimming took off 0 bases at V and 14 bases at J, with 9 bases between the two ends.

The J gene is TRBJ2-7, the V gene TRBV18; TRBD2 is a possible D gene (6 bases). Looked up from germline, CDR1 is KGHSH and CDR2 is LQKENI. Trimming removed 3 bases from V and 7 bases from J, with 22 bases in between. The CDR3 totals 16 residues. This CDR3 is CASSPDPRGLSYEQYF. The CDR3 nucleotides are TGTGCCAGCTCACCCGACCCCCGGGGACTCTCGTATGAGCAGTACTTC.

The chain is built from TRBV18 and TRBJ2-5; D gene unclear. CDR3 size: 13 residues. CDR1 and CDR2 from the germline V gene are KGHSH and LQKENI. V was clipped by 3 bases and J by 2 bases, with 7 bases between them. The CDR3 here is CASSPAGQETQYF. In DNA, the CDR3 is TGTGCCAGCTCACCGGCCGGGCAAGAGACCCAGTACTTC.

The DNA for the CDR3 is TGTGCCAGCATGTCTAGCGGTACCTACGAGCAGTACTTC. It encodes CASMSSGTYEQYF. The chain joins TRBV28 to TRBJ2-7, with 7 bases lining up with TRBD2. V lost 7 bases, J lost 2 bases, and 5 bases stayed unmatched. Per the germline V gene, CDR1 is MDHEN and CDR2 is SYDVKM. This CDR3 region has 13 residues.

This rearrangement joins TRBV11-2 to TRBJ2-7, with D possibly TRBD1 on 5 matching bases. Trimming removed 8 bases at V and 3 bases at J, with 11 bases between. Germline V gene data show CDR1 as SGHAT and CDR2 as FQNNGV. The CDR3 contains 12 residues. This chain's CDR3 is CASQGAGYEQYF. The CDR3, as DNA: TGTGCCAGCCAAGGGGCTGGCTACGAGCAGTACTTC.